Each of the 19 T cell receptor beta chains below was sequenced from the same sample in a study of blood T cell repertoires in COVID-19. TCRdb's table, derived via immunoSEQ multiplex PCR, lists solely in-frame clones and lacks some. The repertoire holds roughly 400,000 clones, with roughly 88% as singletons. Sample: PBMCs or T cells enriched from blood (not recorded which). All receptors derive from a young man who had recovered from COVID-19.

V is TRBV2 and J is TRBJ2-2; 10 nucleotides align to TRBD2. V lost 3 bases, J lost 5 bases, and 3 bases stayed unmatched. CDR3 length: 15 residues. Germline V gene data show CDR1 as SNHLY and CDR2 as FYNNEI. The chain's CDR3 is CASSELTSGTGELFF. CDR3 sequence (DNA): TGTGCCAGCAGTGAGTTGACTAGCGGGACCGGGGAGCTGTTTTTT.

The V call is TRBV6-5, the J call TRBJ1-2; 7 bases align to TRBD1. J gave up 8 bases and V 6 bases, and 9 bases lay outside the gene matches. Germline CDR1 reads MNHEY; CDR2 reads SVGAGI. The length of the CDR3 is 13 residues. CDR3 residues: CASRTTGILGYTF. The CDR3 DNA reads TGTGCCAGCAGGACGACAGGGATTCTCGGCTACACCTTC.

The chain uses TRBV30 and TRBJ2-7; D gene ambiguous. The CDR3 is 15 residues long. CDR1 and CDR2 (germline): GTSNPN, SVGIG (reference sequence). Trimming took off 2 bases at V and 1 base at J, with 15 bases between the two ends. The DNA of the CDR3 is TGTGCCTGGAGTCGTCAACTACAAGAATCCTACGAGCAGTACTTC. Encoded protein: CAWSRQLQESYEQYF.

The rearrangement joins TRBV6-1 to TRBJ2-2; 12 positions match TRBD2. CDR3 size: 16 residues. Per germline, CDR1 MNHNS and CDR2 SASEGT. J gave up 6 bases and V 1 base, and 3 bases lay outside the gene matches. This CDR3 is CASSEVLAGGAGELFF. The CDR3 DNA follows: TGTGCCAGCAGTGAAGTGCTAGCGGGAGGGGCCGGGGAGCTGTTTTTT.

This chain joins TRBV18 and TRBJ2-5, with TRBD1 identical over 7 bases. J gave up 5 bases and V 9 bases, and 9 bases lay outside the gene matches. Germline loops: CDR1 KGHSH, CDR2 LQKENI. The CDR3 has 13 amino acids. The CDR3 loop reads CASRTGTGETQYF. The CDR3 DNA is TGTGCCAGTAGGACAGGAACCGGGGAGACCCAGTACTTC.

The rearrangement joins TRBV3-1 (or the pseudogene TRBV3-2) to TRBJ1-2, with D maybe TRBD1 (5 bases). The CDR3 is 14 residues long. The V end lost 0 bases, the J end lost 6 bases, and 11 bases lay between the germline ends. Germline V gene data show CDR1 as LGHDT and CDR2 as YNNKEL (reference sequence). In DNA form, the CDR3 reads TGTGCCAGCAGCCAAGATACCAGGGTAGATGGCTACACCTTC. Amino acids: CASSQDTRVDGYTF.

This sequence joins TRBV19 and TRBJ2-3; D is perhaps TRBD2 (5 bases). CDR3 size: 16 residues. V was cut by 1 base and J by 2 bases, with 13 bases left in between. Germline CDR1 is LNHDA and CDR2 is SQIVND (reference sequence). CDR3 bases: TGTGCCAGTAGTATAGCGCCCTGGGGAGACACAGATACGCAGTATTTT. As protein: CASSIAPWGDTDTQYF.

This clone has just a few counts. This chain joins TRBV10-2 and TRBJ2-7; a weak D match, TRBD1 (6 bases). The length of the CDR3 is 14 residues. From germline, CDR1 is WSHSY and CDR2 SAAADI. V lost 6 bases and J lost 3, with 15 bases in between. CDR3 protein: CASRGFGDNYEQYF. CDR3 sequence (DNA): TGCGCCAGCAGGGGGTTTGGGGACAACTACGAGCAGTACTTC.

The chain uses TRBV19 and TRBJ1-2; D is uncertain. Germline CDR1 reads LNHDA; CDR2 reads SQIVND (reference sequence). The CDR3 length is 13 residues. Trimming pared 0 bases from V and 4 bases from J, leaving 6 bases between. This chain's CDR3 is CASSIDAVYGYTF. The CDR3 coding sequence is TGTGCCAGTAGTATAGACGCAGTCTATGGCTACACCTTC.

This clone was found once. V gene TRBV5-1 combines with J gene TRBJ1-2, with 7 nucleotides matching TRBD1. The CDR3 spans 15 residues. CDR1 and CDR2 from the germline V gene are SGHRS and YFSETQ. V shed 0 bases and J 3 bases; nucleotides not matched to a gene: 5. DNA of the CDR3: TGCGCCAGCAGCTTGGGGACAGGACCTTACTATGGCTACACCTTC. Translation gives CASSLGTGPYYGYTF.

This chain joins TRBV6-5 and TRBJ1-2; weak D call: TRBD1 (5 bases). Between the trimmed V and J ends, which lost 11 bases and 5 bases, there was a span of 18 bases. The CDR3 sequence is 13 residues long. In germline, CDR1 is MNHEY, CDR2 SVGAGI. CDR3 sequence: CAAAQGNQYGYTF. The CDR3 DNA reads TGTGCCGCAGCCCAGGGAAATCAGTATGGCTACACCTTC.

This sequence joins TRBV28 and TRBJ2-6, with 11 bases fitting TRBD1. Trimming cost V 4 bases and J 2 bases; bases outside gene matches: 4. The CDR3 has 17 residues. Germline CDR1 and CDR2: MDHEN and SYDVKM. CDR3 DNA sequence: TGTGCCAGCAGTTCACCGGGACAGGGGGCTGGGGCCAACGTCCTGACTTTC. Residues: CASSSPGQGAGANVLTF.

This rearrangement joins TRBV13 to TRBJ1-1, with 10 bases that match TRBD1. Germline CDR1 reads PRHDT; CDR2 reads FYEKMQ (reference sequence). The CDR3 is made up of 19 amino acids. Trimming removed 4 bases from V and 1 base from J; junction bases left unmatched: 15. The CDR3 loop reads CASSSYQTGTGVGNTEAFF. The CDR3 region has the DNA TGTGCCAGCAGCTCCTACCAAACCGGGACAGGGGTCGGGAACACTGAAGCTTTCTTT. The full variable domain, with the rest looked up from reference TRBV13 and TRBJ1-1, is AAGVIQSPRHLIKEKRETATLKCYPIPRHDTVYWYQQGPGQDPQFLISFYEKMQSDKGSIPDRFSAQQFSDYHSELNMSSLELGDSALYFCASSSYQTGTGVGNTEAFFGQGTRLTVV.

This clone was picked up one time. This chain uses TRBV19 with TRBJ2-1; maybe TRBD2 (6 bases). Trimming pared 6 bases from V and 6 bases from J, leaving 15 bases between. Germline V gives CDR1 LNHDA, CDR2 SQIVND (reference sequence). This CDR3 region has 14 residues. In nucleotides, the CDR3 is TGTGCCAGTAGCAGGGACGGGAGATCCAATGAGCAGTTCTTC. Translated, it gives CASSRDGRSNEQFF.

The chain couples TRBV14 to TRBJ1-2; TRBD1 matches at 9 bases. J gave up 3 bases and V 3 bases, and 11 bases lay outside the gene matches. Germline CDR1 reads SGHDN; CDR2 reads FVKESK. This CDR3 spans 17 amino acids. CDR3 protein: CASSHLSRDRVDYGYTF. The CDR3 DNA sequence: TGTGCCAGCAGCCATCTCAGCCGGGACAGGGTTGACTATGGCTACACCTTC.

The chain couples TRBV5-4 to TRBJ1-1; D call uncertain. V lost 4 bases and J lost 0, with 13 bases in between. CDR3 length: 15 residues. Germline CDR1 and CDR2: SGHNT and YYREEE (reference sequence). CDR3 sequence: CASSPRGQLNTEAFF. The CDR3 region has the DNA TGTGCCAGCAGCCCGCGAGGGCAGCTGAACACTGAAGCTTTCTTT.

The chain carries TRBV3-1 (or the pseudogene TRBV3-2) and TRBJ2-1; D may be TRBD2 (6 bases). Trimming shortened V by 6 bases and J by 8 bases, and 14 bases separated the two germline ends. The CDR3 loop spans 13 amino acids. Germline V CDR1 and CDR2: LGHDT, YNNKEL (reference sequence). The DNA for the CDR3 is TGTGCCAGCAGTAGGCGGGGAGTCGATGAGCAGTTCTTC. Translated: CASSRRGVDEQFF.

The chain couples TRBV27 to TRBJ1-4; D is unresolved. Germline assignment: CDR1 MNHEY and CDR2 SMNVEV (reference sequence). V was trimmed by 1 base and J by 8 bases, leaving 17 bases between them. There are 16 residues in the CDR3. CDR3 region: CASSLYLPGDGEKLFF. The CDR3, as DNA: TGTGCCAGCAGTTTATATTTGCCGGGTGATGGCGAAAAACTGTTTTTT.

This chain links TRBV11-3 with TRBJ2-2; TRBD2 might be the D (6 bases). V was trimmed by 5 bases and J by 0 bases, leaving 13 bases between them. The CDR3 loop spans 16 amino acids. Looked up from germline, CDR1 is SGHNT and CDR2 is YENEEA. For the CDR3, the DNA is TGTGCCAGCAGCACCGGGACTGCTTCGAACACCGGGGAGCTGTTTTTT. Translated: CASSTGTASNTGELFF.